The rows below give T cell receptor beta chains drawn from one sample of a study of T-cell memory formation after mild COVID-19. TCRdb analysed the 5' RACE reads with MiXCR anew, one entry per CDR3 protein. This table holds 150,000 to 200,000 distinct CDR3 sequences, around a tenth found once. Material: PBMCs or a T cell subset sorted from them (not recorded which). Receptors originate from a man between 18 and 35 years old who had mild COVID-19 (a few samples of this study predate the infection). Cell type and time point are not known. CDR3s include the opening cysteine and the closing phenylalanine or tryptophan. A D gene is named only where the DNA matches it firmly. Size is omitted from some rows. Given values are once, few, many or a class for expanded clones.

>TRBV12-5|TRBJ1-1|11|-|-
TGTGCTAGTGGTTTAGGACAGAGAGCTTTCTTT
CASGLGQRAFF
>TRBV4-1|TRBJ1-5|16|-|few
TGCGCCAGCAGCCAACGTTCTGACAGGTCGGACCAGCCCCAGCATTTT
CASSQRSDRSDQPQHF
>TRBV5-4|TRBJ2-3|15|TRBD2|-
TGTGCCAGCAGCTTTGGCGGGGGGGTCACAGATACGCAGTATTTT
CASSFGGGVTDTQYF
>TRBV14|TRBJ1-2|12|-|few
TGTGCCAGCAGCCACGGACACTATGGCTACACCTTC
CASSHGHYGYTF
>TRBV21-1|TRBJ1-6|16|-|few
TGTGCCAGCAGCAAAACCCGGGACTTAGGGGATTCACCCCTCCACTTT
CASSKTRDLGDSPLHF
>TRBV7-2|TRBJ2-2|11|-|many
TGTGCCAGCAGCCCGCCCGGGGAGCTGTTTTTT
CASSPPGELFF
>TRBV6-1|TRBJ2-1|14|TRBD1|few
TGTGCCAGCAGTGGGGACAGGGGGTGGTCCGAGCAGTTCTTC
CASSGDRGWSEQFF
>TRBV18|TRBJ1-1|14|-|-
TGTGCCAGCTCACCGCGCTTGGCGAACACTGAAGCTTTCTTT
CASSPRLANTEAFF
>TRBV6-5|TRBJ2-5|14|-|few
TGTGCCAGCAGTCCCCCCGGGAGAGGAGAGACCCAGTACTTC
CASSPPGRGETQYF
>TRBV20-1|TRBJ1-1|11|-|-
TGCAGTGCGACCGGCGGGACTGAAGCTTTCTTT
CSATGGTEAFF
>TRBV27|TRBJ2-7|14|-|-
TGTGCCAGCAGTTTATCAGGGGGTCTCTACGAGCAGTACTTC
CASSLSGGLYEQYF
>TRBV5-1|TRBJ2-5|15|-|-
TGCGCCAGCAGCCCCTACGGCCTTCTTCAAGAGACCCAGTACTTC
CASSPYGLLQETQYF
>TRBV6-5|TRBJ2-1|11|-|many
TGTGCCAGCAGGTTTTCGACGAAGCAGTTCTTC
CASRFSTKQFF
>TRBV10-2|TRBJ2-3|14|-|-
TGCGCCACTGCCGGGGGAAGTGGCACAGATACGCAGTATTTT
CATAGGSGTDTQYF
>TRBV20-1|TRBJ2-7|14|TRBD1|-
TGCAGTGCTAGAGGGGGACAGGGACCCTACGAGCAGTACTTC
CSARGGQGPYEQYF
>TRBV21-1|TRBJ2-3|17|-|-
TGTGCCAGCAGCAATCCGATCCCAAGACACGGACCAGATACGCAGTATTTT
CASSNPIPRHGPDTQYF
>TRBV2|TRBJ2-7|12|TRBD1|-
TGTGCCAGCAGGAGGGACAGATACGAGCAGTACTTC
CASRRDRYEQYF
>TRBV5-6|TRBJ2-7|13|-|many
TGTGCCAGCAGCGAATGGGGGGTCTACGAGCAGTACTTC
CASSEWGVYEQYF
>TRBV18|TRBJ2-5|14|-|-
TGTGCCAGCTCACCAACGTCTAGCCCGGAGACCCAGTACTTC
CASSPTSSPETQYF
>TRBV12-3/TRBV12-4|TRBJ2-3|16|-|-
TGTGCCAGCAGGATTTGTACAGGGACTGGCACAGATACGCAGTATTTT
CASRICTGTGTDTQYF
>TRBV6-5|TRBJ1-6|18|TRBD1|-
TGTGCCAGCAGTGCCCGCGGGGGACAGGGGACGAATAATTCACCCCTCCACTTT
CASSARGGQGTNNSPLHF
>TRBV12-3/TRBV12-4|TRBJ1-5|17|TRBD1|many
TGTGCCAGCAGTCCCCGGAGAGGGGGCTTTAGCAATCAGCCCCAGCATTTT
CASSPRRGGFSNQPQHF
>TRBV20-1|TRBJ2-3|15|-|-
TGCAGTGCTAGAGATGGGCAGGGAGGTTTTGATACGCAGTATTTT
CSARDGQGGFDTQYF
>TRBV5-6|TRBJ2-2|16|-|-
TGTGCCAGCAGCGCCCTCGGCAAAGGGGTCACCGGGGAGCTGTTTTTT
CASSALGKGVTGELFF
>TRBV5-1|TRBJ2-1|15|TRBD1|-
TGCGCCAGCAGCTACGGGACAGATGTCTACAATGAGCAGTTCTTC
CASSYGTDVYNEQFF
>TRBV6-8|TRBJ2-1|12|-|-
TGTGCCAGCACGACTAAGTGGAGTGAGCAGTTCTTC
CASTTKWSEQFF
>TRBV29-1|TRBJ2-5|11|-|-
TGCAGCGTTGAACCACAAGAGACCCAGTACTTC
CSVEPQETQYF
>TRBV12-5|TRBJ2-5|13|TRBD1|many
TGTGCTAGTGCCCGGACAGGTGAGGAGACCCAGTACTTC
CASARTGEETQYF
>TRBV29-1|TRBJ1-1|13|-|many
TGCAGCGTTGAAGTACAGGGAAACACTGAAGCTTTCTTT
CSVEVQGNTEAFF
>TRBV7-2|TRBJ2-1|15|-|few
TGTGCCAGCAGCTGGACCCAGCGGGTCGGGGATGAGCAGTTCTTC
CASSWTQRVGDEQFF
>TRBV6-5|TRBJ1-2|16|-|few
TGTGCCAGCAGTTACCTACGGGGGGCTGGAGACTATGGCTACACCTTC
CASSYLRGAGDYGYTF
>TRBV5-6|TRBJ2-1|15|TRBD1|-
TGTGCCAGCAGCACAACAGGGGAGTCATACAATGAGCAGTTCTTC
CASSTTGESYNEQFF
>TRBV3-1|TRBJ2-7|14|TRBD2|-
TGTGCCAGCAGACTAGCGGGGGCTCACTACGAGCAGTACTTC
CASRLAGAHYEQYF
>TRBV9|TRBJ2-5|15|-|few
TGTGCCAGCAGCGTAGCTCCCCAGGCGATGAGGGACCAGTACTTC
CASSVAPQAMRDQYF
>TRBV20-1|TRBJ2-6|15|-|many
TGCAGTGCTAGAGGACTCTCCGCGGGGGCCAACGTCCTGACTTTC
CSARGLSAGANVLTF
>TRBV5-1|TRBJ2-3|12|-|-
TGCGCCAGCAGCATTACAGGGGATACGCAGTATTTT
CASSITGDTQYF
>TRBV12-3/TRBV12-4|TRBJ2-3|12|-|many
TGTGCCAGCAGCTTAGGAGGGGATACGCAGTATTTT
CASSLGGDTQYF
>TRBV2|TRBJ1-4|15|TRBD1|many
TGTGCCAGCAGTGCTGAGGGGACAGGGAGTGAAAAACTGTTTTTT
CASSAEGTGSEKLFF
>TRBV10-3|TRBJ2-3|13|TRBD2|few
TGTGCCATCACCCCGGGGGGGTCGGATACGCAGTATTTT
CAITPGGSDTQYF
>TRBV20-1|TRBJ1-6|12|-|-
TGCAGTGCTAGTGAGTCTAATTCACCCCTCCACTTT
CSASESNSPLHF
>TRBV6-2/TRBV6-3|TRBJ2-5|14|-|-
TGTGCCAGCAGTTACTGGACCGCCTCTGAGACCCAGTACTTC
CASSYWTASETQYF
>TRBV7-2|TRBJ1-2|14|-|many
TGTGCCAGCAGCTTAGCCACAGCGGGGACTGGCTACACCTTC
CASSLATAGTGYTF
>TRBV6-5|TRBJ2-3|14|TRBD2|few
TGTGCCAGCAGTTCTCAACTAGCGACAGATACGCAGTATTTT
CASSSQLATDTQYF
>TRBV7-3|TRBJ2-5|15|TRBD2|-
TGTGCCAGCAGCAAAGGACTAGCTCCAGGGGAGACCCAGTACTTC
CASSKGLAPGETQYF